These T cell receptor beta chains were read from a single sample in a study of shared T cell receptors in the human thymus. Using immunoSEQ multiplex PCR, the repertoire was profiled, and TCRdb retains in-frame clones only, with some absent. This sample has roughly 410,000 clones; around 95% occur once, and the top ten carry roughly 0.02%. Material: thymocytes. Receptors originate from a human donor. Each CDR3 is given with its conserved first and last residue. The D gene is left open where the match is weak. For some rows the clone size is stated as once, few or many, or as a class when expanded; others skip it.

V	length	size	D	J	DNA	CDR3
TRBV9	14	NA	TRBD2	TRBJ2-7	TGTGCCAGCAGCGAACTAGCGCAACCCTACGAGCAGTACTTC	CASSELAQPYEQYF
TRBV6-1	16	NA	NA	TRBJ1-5	TGTGCCAGCAGTGATCTTGGAACTTATAGCAATCAGCCCCAGCATTTT	CASSDLGTYSNQPQHF
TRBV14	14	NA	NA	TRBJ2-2	TGTGCCAGCAGCCCCCGGGAGAAGGTCGGGGAGCTGTTTTTT	CASSPREKVGELFF
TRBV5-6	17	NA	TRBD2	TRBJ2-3	TGTGCCAGCAGCTTGCGCGGGAGGGCCCCTAACACAGATACGCAGTATTTT	CASSLRGRAPNTDTQYF
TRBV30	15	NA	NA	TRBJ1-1	TGTGCCTGGAGTCCTTCCATAAGGGGTCTACGCGGAGCTTTCTTT	CAWSPSIRGLRGAFF
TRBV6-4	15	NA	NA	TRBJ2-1	TGTGCCAGCAGTGACGGAACTAGCCGAGAGGATGAGCAGTTCTTC	CASSDGTSREDEQFF
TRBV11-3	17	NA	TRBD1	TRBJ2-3	TGTGCCAGCAGCTTAGGAGTCGCGACAGGGGTAACAGATACGCAGTATTTT	CASSLGVATGVTDTQYF
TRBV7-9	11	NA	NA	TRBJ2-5	TGTGCCAGCAAAGCTCAAGAGACCCAGTACTTC	CASKAQETQYF
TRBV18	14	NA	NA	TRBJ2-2	TGTGCCAGCTCGCCAGGCTTCAACACCGGGGAGCTGTTTTTT	CASSPGFNTGELFF
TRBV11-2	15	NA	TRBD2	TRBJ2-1	TGTGCCAGCAGCTCGAATAGCGGGGGGGACAATGAGCAGTTCTTC	CASSSNSGGDNEQFF
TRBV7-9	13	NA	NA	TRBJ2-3	TGTGCCAGCAGCTTAGGAGGGAGAGATACGCAGTATTTT	CASSLGGRDTQYF
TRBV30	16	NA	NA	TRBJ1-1	TGTGCCTGGAGGAGAGACAGGCAGATCGGGAACACTGAAGCTTTCTTT	CAWRRDRQIGNTEAFF
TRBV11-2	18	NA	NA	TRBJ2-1	TGTGCCAGCAGCTTGTCATCGGGACGGCGGGAACCTTACAATGAGCAGTTCTTC	CASSLSSGRREPYNEQFF
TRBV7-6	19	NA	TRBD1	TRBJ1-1	TGTGCCAGCAGCTTAAGGCTCCGAGACAGGGGGCGGCTGAACACTGAAGCTTTCTTT	CASSLRLRDRGRLNTEAFF
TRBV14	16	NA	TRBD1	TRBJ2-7	TGTGCCAGCAGCCAAGAGAAAGGACAGGGACTCTACGAGCAGTACTTC	CASSQEKGQGLYEQYF
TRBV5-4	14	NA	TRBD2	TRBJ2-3	TGTGCCAGCAGCAATAGCGGGAGCGCAGATACGCAGTATTTT	CASSNSGSADTQYF
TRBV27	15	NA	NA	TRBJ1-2	TGTGCCAGCAGTCATAAAATAGACAGACCCTATGGCTACACCTTC	CASSHKIDRPYGYTF
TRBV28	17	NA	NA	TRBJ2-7	TGTGCCAGCAGCCCCATAGGAGTCCACGTTGGATCCTACGAGCAGTACTTC	CASSPIGVHVGSYEQYF
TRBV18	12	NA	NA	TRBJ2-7	TGTGCCAGCTCACCACGGGGCGACGAGCAGTACTTC	CASSPRGDEQYF
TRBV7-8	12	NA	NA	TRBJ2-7	TGTGCCAGCAGGTCTCCTTCCTACGAGCAGTACTTC	CASRSPSYEQYF
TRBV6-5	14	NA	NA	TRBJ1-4	TGTGCCAGCAGTTCGGGTTGGGGGGTCGAAAAACTGTTTTTT	CASSSGWGVEKLFF
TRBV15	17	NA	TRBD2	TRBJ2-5	TGTGCCACCAGCAGAGGCTTCGGACTAGCGGCTCAAGAGACCCAGTACTTC	CATSRGFGLAAQETQYF
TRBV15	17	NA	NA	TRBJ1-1	TGTGCCACCAGCAGAGATGGTCAGTTTACCATGAACACTGAAGCTTTCTTT	CATSRDGQFTMNTEAFF
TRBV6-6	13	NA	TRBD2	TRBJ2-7	TGTGCCAGCCGGGGGGGATCCTCGGGGGAGCAGTACTTC	CASRGGSSGEQYF
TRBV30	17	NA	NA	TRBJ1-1	TGTGCCTGGAGTGTACAGGTTGGATCAGGGGTTGGAACTGAAGCTTTCTTT	CAWSVQVGSGVGTEAFF
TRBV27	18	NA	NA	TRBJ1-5	TGTGCCAGCAGTTTCTTACTCTGCCGGTGGGGCTCCCTGGGGCCCCAGCATTTT	CASSFLLCRWGSLGPQHF
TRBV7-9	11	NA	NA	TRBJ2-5	TGTGCCAGCAGCTTCCAAGAGACCCAGTACTTC	CASSFQETQYF
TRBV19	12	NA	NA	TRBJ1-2	TGTGCCACCATGGACAGATGGAACGGCTACACCTTC	CATMDRWNGYTF
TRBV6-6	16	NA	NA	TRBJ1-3	TGTGCCAGCAGTCCACGGGATCCTACACATGGAAACACCATATATTTT	CASSPRDPTHGNTIYF
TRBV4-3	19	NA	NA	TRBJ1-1	TGCGCCAGCAGCCAAGATCTTGGGCAGGGGACCTCATTAGGCACTGAAGCTTTCTTT	CASSQDLGQGTSLGTEAFF
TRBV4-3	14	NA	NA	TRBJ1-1	TGCGCCAGCAGCCAAGGGCAGGAGAACACTGAAGCTTTCTTT	CASSQGQENTEAFF
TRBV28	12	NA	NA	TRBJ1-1	TGTGCCAGCAGTCCCACCAATACTGAAGCTTTCTTT	CASSPTNTEAFF
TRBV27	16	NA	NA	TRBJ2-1	TGTGCCAGCAGTTTAGGAGGAGGGGGCTCCTACAATGAGCAGTTCTTC	CASSLGGGGSYNEQFF
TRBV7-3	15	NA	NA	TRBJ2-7	TGTGCCAGCTCCACTTACCGGGACGTCCCCTACGAGCAGTACTTC	CASSTYRDVPYEQYF
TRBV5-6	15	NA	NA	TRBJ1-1	TGTGCCAGCAGCTTGACGGGGGGCCTCCCCACTGAAGCTTTCTTT	CASSLTGGLPTEAFF
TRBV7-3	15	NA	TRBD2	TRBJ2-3	TGTGCCAGCAGCTTAAGCGGGACTAACACAGATACGCAGTATTTT	CASSLSGTNTDTQYF
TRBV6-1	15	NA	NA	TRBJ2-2	TGTGCCAGCAGGATGCGTCAGGGAGGAGCCGGGGAGCTGTTTTTT	CASRMRQGGAGELFF
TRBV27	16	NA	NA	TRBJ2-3	TGTGCCAGCAGTTCGGGGACTGACACTAGCACAGATACGCAGTATTTT	CASSSGTDTSTDTQYF
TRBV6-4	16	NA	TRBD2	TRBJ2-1	TGTGCCAGCAGCCTAAATGGTCGGGAGGGCCTCGGTGAGCAGTTCTTC	CASSLNGREGLGEQFF
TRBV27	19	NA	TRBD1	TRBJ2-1	TGTGCCAGCAGTTCATGGTCCTCCCTGGGACAGGGGAGCTACAATGAGCAGTTCTTC	CASSSWSSLGQGSYNEQFF
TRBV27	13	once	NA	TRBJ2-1	TGTGCCAGCAGTTTAACAGGAAACAATGAGCAGTTCTTC	CASSLTGNNEQFF
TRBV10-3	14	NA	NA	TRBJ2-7	TGTGCCATCAAGGAGTCGTCTCTTAACTACGAGCAGTACTTC	CAIKESSLNYEQYF
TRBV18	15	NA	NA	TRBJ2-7	TGTGCCAGCTCACTCCAACAGGTTACCTCCTACGAGCAGTACTTC	CASSLQQVTSYEQYF
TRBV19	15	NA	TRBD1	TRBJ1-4	TGTGCCAGTAGCCCCACAGGGGGCGAAGGTGAAAAACTGTTTTTT	CASSPTGGEGEKLFF
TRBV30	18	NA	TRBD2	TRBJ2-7	TGTGCCTGGAAACAGGGAAATAAGCGGGAGGCCCTCCTCTACGAGCAGTACTTC	CAWKQGNKREALLYEQYF
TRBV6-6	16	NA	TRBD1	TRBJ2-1	TGTGCCAGCAGTTCGACTACAGGGGGGCTGAACAATGAGCAGTTCTTC	CASSSTTGGLNNEQFF
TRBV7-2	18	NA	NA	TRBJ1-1	TGTGCCAGCATCCTTCTTACCCCTTCGGACACCTGGAACACTGAAGCTTTCTTT	CASILLTPSDTWNTEAFF
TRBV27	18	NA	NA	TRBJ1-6	TGTGCCAGCAGTTTATCGGGGGCAGGGAGATCCTATAATTCACCCCTCCACTTT	CASSLSGAGRSYNSPLHF
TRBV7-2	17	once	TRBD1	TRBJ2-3	TGTGCCAGCAGAGACCGGGACAGGGAAGGGGCCACAGATACGCAGTATTTT	CASRDRDREGATDTQYF